Sequencing of this T cell receptor (beta chain) was carried out in a study of cytomegalovirus exposure and HLA in healthy donors (dated by TCRdb to the late 2010s). About the investigation overall: An earlier analysis of some 600 of the donors reported about 300 Gb of sequence data and 117 million unique TCR beta sequences obtained from about 180 million T cells. An early release covering over 500 HLA-typed donors comprised approximately 290 gigabases of sequencing data and tens of millions of unique TCR sequences. Of the roughly 390 genotyped donors, about 80% fell in the genetic ancestry cluster associated with self-reported Caucasian donors. The study aimed to test whether cataloging public T cell receptors could reveal signatures of past pathogen exposure. Using immunosequencing, the study profiled T cell repertoires from roughly 650 subjects and related those repertoires to cytomegalovirus serostatus. A separate validation cohort of about 110 different subjects was used in addition to the 666-subject first cohort. To predict cytomegalovirus infection status, the study combined high-throughput TCR immunosequencing, statistical association of individual TCRs with disease status, and machine learning. To study patterns of TCR occurrence, a later analysis re-analyzed previously published TCR beta repertoires from 666 donors and added high-resolution HLA genotyping. In the later analysis, no new phenotypic data were used to find candidate immune exposures; instead, reliance was placed on TCR beta sequences and their occurrence across donors. An earlier analysis of 587 of the donors used high-throughput TCR beta sequencing to judge whether each TCR beta V gene segment behaved as functional or pseudogenic. Donor age, sex, ethnicity and CMV serostatus were collected together with the repertoire data. A later genetic analysis took genome-wide SNP genotypes for 398 of the 666 donors and used that subset as a discovery cohort. All discovery cohort repertoires had been generated using a single sequencing platform. HLA typing included class I and class II loci at four-digit resolution. The number of typed donors differed by locus: about 620-630 for A, B, C, DRB1 and DQB1; some 500 for DQA1; around 610 for DPA1; and some 430 for DPB1. A few DR-DQ haplotypes were treated as single units for association and clustering because of strong linkage in the cohort. On average, around 230,000 unique TCR beta nucleotide sequences were sequenced per donor among more than 350 genotyped donors of the cohort, with 15% to 20% of those sequences being non-productive.

From a lookup of the germline V gene (reference sequence), CDR1 and CDR2 are LNHDA and SQIVND. Trimming leaves V shorter by 4 bases and J shorter by 4 bases, with the junction holding 3 bases beyond the gene matches. The CDR3 sequence holds 14 residues, the cysteine and phenylalanine included. The CDR3 DNA has 42 bases and is translated from base 1. The receptor library was made with the immunoSEQ multiplex PCR assay. A mixture of 60 forward primers for TCR Vbeta segments and 13 reverse primers for TCR Jbeta segments was used in the multiplex PCR. The CDR3 region of rearranged TCR beta genes was amplified from genomic DNA with a multiplex PCR assay. On the Illumina HiSeq System, the amplified TCR beta libraries were sequenced as 87-base-pair reads. On the authors' methods: In a later analysis, approximately 74 million unique TCR beta chains were counted across the roughly 610 repertoires, and about 10 million of these chains were shared by at least two donors. To remove PCR and sequencing errors, raw reads were error-corrected and collapsed into unique sequences using a nearest-neighbor algorithm that merged closely related sequences. V, D and J gene segments were assigned by aligning CDR3 sequences to IMGT reference sequences. Each retained sequence needed at least a six-nucleotide match to both a V gene segment and a J gene segment. Rearrangements were classified as productive when the CDR3 lacked stop codons and remained in frame with V and J, and all other rearrangements were classified as non-productive. Following IMGT convention, CDR3 was defined as the stretch from the second conserved V-encoded cysteine to the conserved J-encoded phenylalanine. In an earlier analysis of around 640 of the donors, sequences lacking an unambiguous match to a single V gene segment were excluded. An earlier analysis of fewer than 750 of the donors classified V segments as functional when productive rearrangements were above 56.7% and as segregating when the standard deviation between donors was above 5%. To diagnose cytomegalovirus status from the catalog of TCR beta chain sequences, a statistical classification framework was built. In a later analysis, TCR nucleotide sequences were compared against IMGT/GENE-DB human TR gene sequences so that V and J genes could be assigned. The TCRdist pipeline was used in a later analysis to assign CDR3 sequences and most-parsimonious VDJ recombination scenarios. In a later analysis, each TCR beta chain was defined by its CDR3 amino acid sequence together with its V-gene family, and reads without a unique V-gene family were excluded. A later analysis removed several hundred highly shared, low-generation-probability nucleotide sequences to deal with suspected cross-contamination and a sequencing artifact. In a later analysis, a clonal expansion index was calculated for each public chain from normalized within-repertoire ranks of inferred template counts. Generation probabilities in a later analysis came from a VDJ recombination model fitted to out-of-frame rearrangements, and those results were checked against IGoR. A later analysis scored TCR-TCR, TCR-HLA and TCR-CMV co-occurrence with hypergeometric tests, applying a repertoire-size bias correction to TCR pairs. A later analysis estimated false discovery rates by permuting HLA or CMV assignments 20 times. In a later analysis, co-occurring TCRs were grouped using DBSCAN, and TCRdist sequence similarity was added for clustering within HLA-allele-positive subsets. Repertoires with fewer than 30,000 or more than 120,000 public chains, plus five repertoires with anomalous nucleotide sharing, were excluded from co-occurrence clustering. TCRdb re-hosts the immuneACCESS table, in-frame sequences only. Its copies lack some clones; in the studies checked, an unresolved V gene accounts for under half of them, and the cause for the rest is not known. D and trimming come from the DNA, and the V and J calls and clone size come from that table. Counted in this sample were around 190,000 clones; about 81% of them appeared once. The ten largest account for about 5% of the sample.

The cohort consisted of 600 to 700 healthy bone marrow donors. Cohort members were all nominally healthy when sampled, although unrecorded immune exposures were likely present. The donor was CMV seropositive and was included in the group of 250 to 350 seropositive cohort members. Every donor gave a peripheral blood sample, and the peripheral blood mononuclear cells from that sample were used for TCR beta sequencing. The Qiagen DNeasy Blood Extraction Kit was used to extract genomic DNA from the blood cell samples. Findings and caveats that apply to the study as a whole: It was suggested by the authors that the approach could potentially be generalized to other disease states and immunological phenotypes. While some public TCRs were present in many individuals, most TCR sequences turned up only very rarely across donors. Some IMGT-functional V segments, including TRBV6-2 and TRBV6-3, could not be told apart with the 87-base-pair reads, so those segments were excluded. In a later analysis, the rate of TCR association differed among HLA loci, with DRB1 alleles having the most associated TCRs and HLA-C alleles having the fewest. This cohort had only TCR beta chains sequenced, and the lack of alpha or paired-chain data limited which features could be detected. Three of the identified cytomegalovirus-associated TCR beta chains were confirmed in vitro to be specific for cytomegalovirus antigens. The study gave a list of around 170 TCR beta chains associated with cytomegalovirus. Several of the top co-occurrence clusters appeared to be linked to parvovirus B19, influenza, CMV and Epstein-Barr virus, according to a later analysis. Correlated functional status among segregating V segments might be attributable to linkage disequilibrium, but an unknown experimental factor could not be ruled out. Cytomegalovirus status was reported to be diagnosed by the classifier with high specificity and sensitivity in both the original and validation cohorts. Because some donors lacked HLA typing at each locus, the association tests relied only on the typed subset. According to a later genetic analysis, donors in an Asian-associated ancestry cluster had fewer N-insertions in productive TCRs than the approximately 710-donor mean. The presence/absence analyses assumed that sequencing depth was roughly uniform across donors, and that assumption may not be true. According to a later analysis, most CMV-associated TCR beta chains appeared to be HLA-restricted, and the HLA associations seemed to be driven largely by CMV exposure. A further reported finding was that TCR beta sequences accurately predicted the HLA-A and HLA-B alleles for most subjects in the first cohort. Compared with equally common non-associated chains, HLA-associated TCR beta chains in a later analysis were more clonally expanded and had lower generation probabilities. In a later analysis, 16,951 TCR beta sequences were associated with specific HLA alleles at a false discovery rate of 0.05. Strong co-occurrence of HLA alleles, especially DR and DQ, made assigning TCR associations to individual alleles difficult. In an earlier analysis of some 550 of the donors, most TCR beta V segments were observed in productive rearrangements about 87% or about 30% of the time, broadly matching IMGT annotations. About 15 rarely observed V segments, including chromosome 9 orphons, were excluded from the earlier analysis of approximately 600 of the donors because counts were too low. For the cohort, immune exposure information was limited to CMV serostatus. V-gene and J-gene trimming of TCR beta chains was associated with a missense DCLRE1C variant in a later genetic analysis, and the association was replicated in an independent cohort. A group of highly shared sequence variants was considered likely to be a technical artifact of the sequencing pipeline.

On this clone: The target of this receptor is not known. Base qualities are missing; no much larger clone stands one base away.

The sequence is built from TRBV19 and TRBJ2-5; 10 bases in the junction line up with TRBD2. The material sequenced was PBMCs. This receptor was obtained from a young man in good health and CMV-seropositive. The DNA is as follows: TGTGCCAGTAGTAGGACTAGCGGAGGAGAGACCCAGTACTTC. This translates into CASSRTSGGETQYF.